The 29 T cell receptor beta chains in this list originate from one sample, sequenced in a study of T cell responses to AZD1222 COVID-19 vaccine. Profiling relied on immunoSEQ multiplex PCR, and the TCRdb table lists in-frame clones only, not all of them. The sample holds tens of thousands of clones, more than 90% seen once. The specimen was peripheral blood, collected on day 0 of AZD1222 vaccination. Receptors were obtained from an adult in good health.

The rearrangement links TRBV2 to TRBJ1-6, with D perhaps TRBD1 (5 bases). V was clipped by 1 base and J by 7 bases, with 14 bases between them. Germline CDR1 SNHLY, CDR2 FYNNEI. The CDR3 spans 16 residues. CDR3 bases: TGTGCCAGCAGTGAAGAGGGGACGGACATCAATTCACCCCTCCACTTT. It is translated as CASSEEGTDINSPLHF.

This chain uses TRBV21-1 with TRBJ1-4; the D call TRBD1 from the table was never checked on the DNA. TRBV21-1 is an annotated pseudogene. CDR3 length: 13 residues. Here the CDR3 reads CASSKTTHEKLFF. As DNA, the CDR3 is TGTGCCAGCAGCAAAACAACACATGAAAAACTGTTTTTT.

The V call is TRBV30, the J call TRBJ1-5, with D hard to call. Germline V lookup: CDR1 GTSNPN, CDR2 SVGIG (reference sequence). CDR3 length equals 13 residues. V lost 1 base and J 6 bases, leaving 10 bases between the germline ends. The CDR3 region has the DNA TGTGCCTGGAGTGAGCGGGGAGGTCAGCCCCAGCATTTT. This encodes CAWSERGGQPQHF.

The chain carries TRBV6-2 or TRBV6-3 and TRBJ1-5, with 11 bases aligning to TRBD1. Per the germline V gene, CDR1 is MNHEY and CDR2 is SVGEGT. The CDR3 extends over 17 amino acids. Unmatched junction bases numbered 10, after V lost 3 bases and J lost 6 bases. The CDR3: CASSYMRTGGFSQPQHF. For the CDR3, the DNA is TGTGCCAGCAGTTATATGAGGACAGGGGGCTTTAGTCAGCCCCAGCATTTT.

The rearrangement joins TRBV7-2 to TRBJ2-1; no clear D gene. Germline lookup yields CDR1 SGHTA and CDR2 FQGNSA. Trimming pared 3 bases from V and 3 bases from J, leaving 9 bases between. The CDR3 extends over 14 amino acids. The CDR3 here is CASSFNTGYNEQFF. DNA of the CDR3: TGTGCCAGCAGCTTTAATACTGGCTACAATGAGCAGTTCTTC.

Only a few counts were recorded for this clone. The chain has TRBV28 and TRBJ1-4; 9 nucleotides agree with TRBD1. V trimming: 2 bases; J trimming: 0 bases; junction bases outside the gene matches: 1. The CDR3 length is 16 residues. CDR1 and CDR2 (germline): MDHEN, SYDVKM. The CDR3 DNA follows: TGTGCCAGCAGTTTACGGGACAGGGCAACTAATGAAAAACTGTTTTTT. Amino acid sequence: CASSLRDRATNEKLFF.

The chain is built from TRBV6-5 and TRBJ1-2; tentative D call: TRBD1 (5 bases). V dropped 0 bases and J dropped 2 bases, with 10 bases sitting between them. CDR3 length equals 15 residues. Germline V CDR1 and CDR2: MNHEY, SVGAGI. CDR3 loop: CASSYSGRVNYGYTF. The CDR3, as DNA: TGTGCCAGCAGTTACTCTGGCAGGGTGAACTATGGCTACACCTTC.

This clone was seen once. The chain joins TRBV25-1 to TRBJ2-3, with 10 bases lining up with TRBD1. Trimming removed 2 bases from V and 2 bases from J; junction bases left unmatched: 7. Germline V gene lookup returns CDR1 MGHDK and CDR2 SYGVNS. The CDR3 has 17 amino acids. CDR3 in DNA: TGTGCCAGCAGTGAAGAAGTGGGACAGGGGCCCACAGATACGCAGTATTTT. This translates into CASSEEVGQGPTDTQYF.

V usage is TRBV5-4 and J usage is TRBJ1-6, with D tentatively TRBD1 (5 bases). The CDR3 sequence is 16 residues long. CDR1 SGHNT and CDR2 YYREEE come from the germline V gene (reference sequence). The V and J ends lost 4 bases and 8 bases respectively, with 19 bases between them. DNA of the CDR3: TGTGCCAGCAGCCCTACTGTGACAGATACCCATTCACCCCTCCACTTT. Amino acid sequence: CASSPTVTDTHSPLHF.

As DNA, the CDR3 is TGTGCCAGCAGTTTCGCCGGGCTGGGGCTGTTTTTT. Protein: CASSFAGLGLFF. This chain uses TRBV12-3 or TRBV12-4 with TRBJ1-4; D ambiguous. Trimming removed 3 bases from V and 14 bases from J, with 13 bases in between. The CDR3 length is 12 residues.

The genes are TRBV4-3 and TRBJ2-6; no definite D call. Germline V lookup: CDR1 LGHNA, CDR2 YSLEER. The CDR3 has 19 residues. V was shortened by 0 bases and J by 0 bases, with 15 bases between the two germline ends. The CDR3 spells CASSQDFEASRSGANVLTF. The CDR3 DNA is TGCGCCAGCAGCCAAGATTTTGAGGCGAGCCGCTCTGGGGCCAACGTCCTGACTTTC.

With regard to this clone: In the same sample, other DNA sequences code for this CDR3. The V and J genes are TRBV5-1 and TRBJ2-3, with a tentative D call TRBD2 (6 bases). V gave up 0 bases and J gave up 4 bases, with 15 bases separating them. This CDR3 contains 16 residues. CDR1 and CDR2 from the germline V gene are SGHRS and YFSETQ. CDR3 DNA: TGCGCCAGCAGCTTGGGGGGGACTCATGGGGCAGATACGCAGTATTTT. Amino acid sequence: CASSLGGTHGADTQYF. Looking up the rest from reference TRBV5-1 and TRBJ2-3 gives the full variable domain: KAGVTQTPRYLIKTRGQQVTLSCSPISGHRSVSWYQQTPGQGLQFLFEYFSETQRNKGNFPGRFSGRQFSNSRSEMNVSTLELGDSALYLCASSLGGTHGADTQYFGPGTRLTVL.

V and J are TRBV6-1 and TRBJ1-2, with D possibly matching TRBD1 (5 bases). Deletions cut 3 bases from V and 4 bases from J, with 12 bases between. The CDR3 runs to 14 residues. CDR1 is MNHNS and CDR2 is SASEGT in the germline V gene. This CDR3 is CASSDVQGGYGYTF. DNA for the CDR3: TGTGCCAGCAGTGATGTTCAGGGCGGCTATGGCTACACCTTC.

This chain uses TRBV4-1 with TRBJ2-1; weak D call: TRBD2 (7 bases). Germline V lookup: CDR1 MGHRA, CDR2 YSYEKL. V dropped 0 bases and J dropped 5 bases, with 17 bases sitting between them. The CDR3 is 17 amino acids. CDR3 sequence reads: CASSQDIEAGAHNEQFF. The CDR3 region has the DNA TGCGCCAGCAGCCAAGATATCGAGGCGGGGGCCCACAATGAGCAGTTCTTC.

The rearrangement joins TRBV11-2 to TRBJ2-3; D gene ambiguous. The germline V gene encodes CDR1 SGHAT and CDR2 FQNNGV. Trimming removed 3 bases at V and 2 bases at J, with 9 bases between. The CDR3 sequence is 14 residues long. The DNA for the CDR3 is TGTGCCAGCAGCTTTAATAGAATCACAGATACGCAGTATTTT. Translating gives CASSFNRITDTQYF.

This sequence joins TRBV5-1 and TRBJ1-2; 7 bases agree with TRBD1. Germline V lookup: CDR1 SGHRS, CDR2 YFSETQ. This CDR3 comprises 16 residues. V lost 0 bases and J lost 4; bases outside the gene matches: 9. The DNA of the CDR3 is TGCGCCAGCAGCTTGGAGTGGTCTTACAGGGGCTATGGCTACACCTTC. It codes for CASSLEWSYRGYGYTF.

The rearrangement uses TRBV5-4 and TRBJ1-1; 7 bases are shared with TRBD1. CDR3 size: 15 residues. The trim removed 0 bases at V and 7 bases at J, leaving 9 bases unmatched. Germline V gene data show CDR1 as SGHNT and CDR2 as YYREEE (reference sequence). This chain's CDR3 is CASSLEAGGGIEAFF. DNA for the CDR3: TGTGCCAGCAGCTTGGAAGCAGGGGGAGGGATTGAAGCTTTCTTT.

The rearrangement uses TRBV6-5 and TRBJ2-5; perhaps D is TRBD1 or TRBD2 (5 bases each). CDR3 length: 14 residues. V dropped 0 bases and J dropped 5 bases, with 10 bases sitting between them. The V gene's germline CDR1 is MNHEY and CDR2 SVGAGI. The CDR3 nucleotides are TGTGCCAGCAGTTACTCCGGGACGGTCGAGACCCAGTACTTC. Its translation: CASSYSGTVETQYF.

This rearrangement joins TRBV30 to TRBJ2-3; D gene uncertain. The CDR3 is made up of 15 amino acids. Per germline, CDR1 GTSNPN and CDR2 SVGIG (reference sequence). Trimming left V 0 bases short and J 3 bases short, with 13 bases between. CDR3 residues: CAWSVKGLRTDTQYF. CDR3 nucleotide sequence: TGTGCCTGGAGTGTTAAAGGGCTGAGGACAGATACGCAGTATTTT.

The chain has TRBV19 and TRBJ1-5; TRBD1 matches at 10 bases. The CDR3 is 16 residues long. Germline trimming cut 2 bases from V and 2 bases from J; bases unmatched to any gene: 3. Germline CDR1 LNHDA, CDR2 SQIVND (reference sequence). The CDR3 DNA reads as TGTGCCAGTAGTATATTGGGGACAGGGGGCAATCAGCCCCAGCATTTT. Translation gives CASSILGTGGNQPQHF.

The CDR3 nucleotides read TGCGCCAGCAGCCCCGACCCGGGACAGGGGACCTACGAGCAGTACTTC. Amino acid sequence: CASSPDPGQGTYEQYF. This chain joins TRBV5-1 and TRBJ2-7; 10 nucleotides line up with TRBD1. The CDR3 covers 16 residues. Trimming removed 4 bases from V and 2 bases from J; junction bases left unmatched: 9. CDR1 and CDR2 from the germline V gene are SGHRS and YFSETQ.

This clone was picked up one time. V is TRBV9 and J is TRBJ2-2; TRBD1 matches at 9 bases. The CDR3 runs 17 residues. Trimming took 3 bases from V and 6 from J; bases not matched to a gene: 12. Germline V gives CDR1 SGDLS, CDR2 YYNGEE. For the CDR3, the DNA is TGTGCCAGCAGCGGGAGGACGGGGCGACAGGGGGCCGGGGAGCTGTTTTTT. Encoded protein: CASSGRTGRQGAGELFF.

J is TRBJ1-1 and V is TRBV30; no firm D call. The ends were cut back, 4 bases at V and 1 base at J, with 13 bases in the middle. CDR3 length equals 14 residues. CDR1 GTSNPN and CDR2 SVGIG come from the germline V gene (reference sequence). As DNA, the CDR3 is TGTGCCTGGAATTTGGGGTTGGAGAACACTGAAGCTTTCTTT. It specifies CAWNLGLENTEAFF.

The chain combines TRBV19 with TRBJ1-5, with unresolved D. Between the trimmed V and J ends, which lost 1 base and 0 bases, there was a span of 13 bases. The germline CDR1 and CDR2 sequences are LNHDA and SQIVND (reference sequence). There are 17 residues in the CDR3. CDR3 in amino acids: CASSIGWRTDSNQPQHF. The CDR3 DNA sequence: TGTGCCAGTAGTATAGGATGGCGGACGGATAGCAATCAGCCCCAGCATTTT.

The chain is built from TRBV7-6 and TRBJ2-7, with TRBD1 matching 9 bases. This CDR3 has 12 residues. Germline values: CDR1 SGHVS, CDR2 FNYEAQ. The J segment lost 5 bases and the V segment lost 5 bases, leaving 1 base of the junction unmatched. The chain's CDR3 is CASSGTGHEQYF. For the CDR3, the DNA is TGTGCCAGCAGCGGGACAGGGCACGAGCAGTACTTC. Combining the CDR3 with reference TRBV7-6 and TRBJ2-7 gives the whole variable domain GAGVSQSPRYKVTKRGQDVALRCDPISGHVSLYWYRQALGQGPEFLTYFNYEAQQDKSGLPNDRFSAERPEGSISTLTIQRTEQRDSAMYRCASSGTGHEQYFGPGTRLTVT.

The CDR3 DNA reads TGTGCCAGCAGTCAGCGACAGGGATCTTACTCTGGGGCCAACGTCCTGACTTTC. This translates into CASSQRQGSYSGANVLTF. This chain joins TRBV6-6 and TRBJ2-6; 7 bases fit TRBD1. Losses at the gene ends were 5 bases for V and 0 bases for J; bases not matched to a gene: 10. Germline V gene sequence: CDR1 MNHNY, CDR2 SVGAGI (reference sequence). CDR3 size: 18 residues.

This clone has a single count. The V call is TRBV19, the J call TRBJ1-6, with D possibly TRBD1 on 5 matching bases. The germline V and J ends were trimmed by 7 bases and 10 bases, with 14 bases remaining between them. The CDR3 loop spans 13 amino acids. Germline loops: CDR1 LNHDA, CDR2 SQIVND (reference sequence). In DNA form, the CDR3 reads TGTGCCAGTACCCCAGGGAAAGAATCACCCCTCCACTTT. The encoded protein is CASTPGKESPLHF.

The chain has TRBV3-1 (or the pseudogene TRBV3-2) and TRBJ2-3; D unresolved. CDR1 is LGHDT and CDR2 is YNNKEL in the germline V gene (reference sequence). The ends were cut back, 2 bases at V and 2 bases at J, with 8 bases in the middle. The CDR3 runs to 14 residues. The CDR3 loop reads CASSQLASTDTQYF. In DNA form, the CDR3 reads TGTGCCAGCAGCCAATTAGCATCCACAGATACGCAGTATTTT.

J is TRBJ1-2 and V is TRBV3-1 (or the pseudogene TRBV3-2); 9 bases fit TRBD1. V lost 0 bases and J lost 1; bases outside the gene matches: 3. Germline CDR1 LGHDT, CDR2 YNNKEL (reference sequence). The CDR3 contains 16 residues. The CDR3 DNA reads as TGTGCCAGCAGCCAAGAAGCGACAGGGGGTAACTATGGCTACACCTTC. As protein: CASSQEATGGNYGYTF.